This section outlines one TCR beta chain sequence together with its context. This entry comes from a study of blood T cell repertoires in COVID-19. As for the study in general: Acute and convalescent COVID-19 specimens originated in the United States, Italy and Spain. Nucleic acid was either cDNA or gDNA, and it came from T cells, B-cell-depleted T cells, or PBMCs.

In germline, CDR1 is PRHDT, CDR2 FYEKMQ (reference sequence). The CDR3 contains 13 residues. Trimming took off 3 bases at V and 0 bases at J, with 5 bases between the two ends. The protocol was immunoSEQ multiplex PCR, while the TCRdb copy is restricted to in-frame clones and leaves out a portion. The table shows about 260,000 clones, with roughly 86% occurring only once. Enrollment of patients from Seattle took place during active infection, with longitudinal follow-up. The receptor's source is a woman in her fifties or sixties with COVID-19, enrolled during active disease. The sample was peripheral blood. The rearrangement uses TRBV13 and TRBJ1-2, with D possibly matching TRBD1 (5 bases). CDR3 residues: CASSLTANYGYTF. CDR3 DNA: TGTGCCAGCAGCTTGACAGCTAACTATGGCTACACCTTC.